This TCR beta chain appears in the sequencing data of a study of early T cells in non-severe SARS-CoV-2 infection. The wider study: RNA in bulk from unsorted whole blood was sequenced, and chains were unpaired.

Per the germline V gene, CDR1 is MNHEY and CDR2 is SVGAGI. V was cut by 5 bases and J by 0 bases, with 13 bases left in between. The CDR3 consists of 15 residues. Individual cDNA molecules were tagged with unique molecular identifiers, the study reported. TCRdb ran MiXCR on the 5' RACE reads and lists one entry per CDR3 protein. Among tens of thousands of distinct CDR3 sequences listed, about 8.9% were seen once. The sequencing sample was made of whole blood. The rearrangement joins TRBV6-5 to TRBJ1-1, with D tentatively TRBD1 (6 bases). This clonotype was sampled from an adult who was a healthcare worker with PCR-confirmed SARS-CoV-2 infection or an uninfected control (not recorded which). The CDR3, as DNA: TGTGCCAGCAGTCGATCGGGACATCTGAACACTGAAGCTTTCTTT. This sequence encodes CASSRSGHLNTEAFF.